This TCR beta chain was profiled in a study of graft-versus-host responses after intestinal transplantation. Study information: Every recipient had anti-thymocyte globulin induction and about three years of tacrolimus plus steroids.

V shed 10 bases and J 6 bases; nucleotides not matched to a gene: 8. Germline CDR1 MNHEY, CDR2 SVGAGI. This CDR3 has 14 amino acids. Intraepithelial and lamina propria lymphocytes were freed from processed graft tissue. Study-wide points: Ileal or blood samples showed some GvH clones first, and such clones were also found in recipient marrow. Circulating GvH clone levels at their peak were associated with HvG declines (early post-transplant).

Libraries were prepared by immunoSEQ multiplex PCR; TCRdb keeps only in-frame clonotypes and omits some of them. The table lists thousands of clones, 83% of them singletons. A note on this clone: Its antigen is unidentified.

The TCR was taken from a human patient who received an intestinal transplant, so some T cells may come from the graft donor. The source was ileum tissue, collected 300 to 310 days after intestinal transplant. The genes are TRBV6-5 and TRBJ2-1; TRBD2 matches at 11 bases. CDR3 bases: TGTGCCACCTTAGCGGGAGGGGTTCCCAATGAGCAGTTCTTC. The encoded protein is CATLAGGVPNEQFF.